This T cell receptor beta chain was obtained from a study of T cell changes during pregnancy in multiple sclerosis. Assay: immunoSEQ multiplex PCR; the TCRdb copy retains only in-frame clones and omits some. This sample has around 73,000 clones, with 92% found just once. CDR1 and CDR2 (germline): SGHRS, YFSETQ. The CDR3 is made up of 13 amino acids. The V segment lost 4 bases and the J segment 8 bases; nucleotides outside the gene matches: 8. The sequenced sample was peripheral blood, obtained in the third trimester of pregnancy. This TCR was recovered from a female donor in good health, enrolled as a control in a pregnancy study. The rearrangement uses TRBV5-1 and TRBJ1-2; 7 bases are shared with TRBD1. CDR3 coding DNA: TGCGCCAGCAGCCCCGGACAGGAGACGGGCTACACCTTC. Amino acid sequence: CASSPGQETGYTF. The full variable domain, with the rest looked up from reference TRBV5-1 and TRBJ1-2, is KAGVTQTPRYLIKTRGQQVTLSCSPISGHRSVSWYQQTPGQGLQFLFEYFSETQRNKGNFPGRFSGRQFSNSRSEMNVSTLELGDSALYLCASSPGQETGYTFGSGTRLTVV.